The 18 T cell receptor beta chains below come from one sample, sequenced in a study of Ad26.COV2.S vaccination and SARS-CoV-2 variants. Using immunoSEQ multiplex PCR, the repertoire was profiled, and TCRdb retains in-frame clones only, with some absent. The data contain 350,000 to 500,000 clones, roughly 88% of them singletons. Regarding treatment: roughly 19 received Ad26.COV2.S at low or high dose, single or two shots; five or six received placebo; per-sample allocation not given. Sampling took place 63 days after the first vaccine or placebo injection. Here the sequenced sample was peripheral blood, taken in a trial of Ad26.COV2.S vaccine versus placebo. The source of these receptors is a person between 18 and 65 years old who received the Ad26.COV2.S COVID-19 vaccine or a placebo.

The chain uses TRBV2 and TRBJ1-2; D is uncertain. V lost 9 bases, J lost 5 bases, and 13 bases lay in between. This CDR3 contains 12 residues. CDR1 is SNHLY and CDR2 is FYNNEI in the germline V gene. The DNA for the CDR3 is TGTGCCAGGGGAAGTGAGAATTATGGCTACACCTTC. This encodes CARGSENYGYTF. Full variable domain (missing parts from reference TRBV2 and TRBJ1-2): EPEVTQTPSHQVTQMGQEVILRCVPISNHLYFYWYRQILGQKVEFLVSFYNNEISEKSEIFDDQFSVERPDGSNFTLKIRSTKLEDSAMYFCARGSENYGYTFGSGTRLTVV.

This rearrangement joins TRBV5-4 to TRBJ2-7; D gene ambiguous. V was pared by 2 bases and J by 1 base, with 7 bases between. Germline V gene lookup returns CDR1 SGHNT and CDR2 YYREEE (reference sequence). The CDR3 loop spans 13 amino acids. CDR3: CASSFYGSYEQYF. CDR3 bases: TGTGCCAGCAGCTTTTACGGTTCCTACGAGCAGTACTTC.

J is TRBJ2-7 and V is TRBV7-9; 8 nucleotides align to TRBD2. The germline gives CDR1 SEHNR, CDR2 FQNEAQ (reference sequence). J was trimmed by 5 bases and V by 5 bases; bases with no gene match: 8. The CDR3 totals 14 residues. DNA of the CDR3: TGTGCCAGCAGCGCAAGCGGGAGTCTGAACGAGCAGTACTTC. Residues: CASSASGSLNEQYF.

The V and J genes are TRBV9 and TRBJ1-3, with D maybe TRBD1 (6 bases). V was cut by 1 base and J by 0 bases, with 23 bases left in between. Per the germline V gene, CDR1 is SGDLS and CDR2 is YYNGEE. There are 20 residues in the CDR3. In DNA form, the CDR3 reads TGTGCCAGCAGCGTAAGGGAGTGGGGACCACAGGGAAGCTCTGGAAACACCATATATTTT. This codes for CASSVREWGPQGSSGNTIYF. Filled out from reference TRBV9 and TRBJ1-3, the complete variable domain reads DSGVTQTPKHLITATGQRVTLRCSPRSGDLSVYWYQQSLDQGLQFLIQYYNGEERAKGNILERFSAQQFPDLHSELNLSSLELGDSALYFCASSVREWGPQGSSGNTIYFGEGSWLTVV.

The V call is TRBV11-1, the J call TRBJ1-1; the D is unclear. The V end lost 0 bases, the J end lost 0 bases, and 2 bases lay between the germline ends. There are 13 residues in the CDR3. Germline V gives CDR1 SGHAT, CDR2 FQDESV (reference sequence). The DNA for the CDR3 is TGTGCCAGCAGCTTAGCCCTGAACACTGAAGCTTTCTTT. This encodes CASSLALNTEAFF. Full variable domain (rest looked up from reference TRBV11-1 and TRBJ1-1): EAEVAQSPRYKITEKSQAVAFWCDPISGHATLYWYRQILGQGPELLVQFQDESVVDDSQLPKDRFSAERLKGVDSTLKIQPAELGDSAMYLCASSLALNTEAFFGQGTRLTVV.

In DNA form, the CDR3 reads TGTGCCAGCAGCTTCGGGACTAGCGGGAGAGGAGATACGCAGTATTTT. Residues: CASSFGTSGRGDTQYF. J is TRBJ2-3 and V is TRBV11-2; 14 bases match TRBD2. The CDR3 totals 16 residues. CDR1 and CDR2 from the germline V gene are SGHAT and FQNNGV. The V segment lost 3 bases and the J segment 5 bases; nucleotides outside the gene matches: 4.

The J gene is TRBJ2-5, the V gene TRBV9; 10 bases are shared with TRBD1. This CDR3 has 18 amino acids. The junction had 12 bases not matched to a gene; V was cut back by 0 bases and J by 4 bases. Per the germline V gene, CDR1 is SGDLS and CDR2 is YYNGEE. The CDR3 sequence: CASSVESFPGQGRETQYF. The CDR3 nucleotides read TGTGCCAGCAGCGTAGAAAGTTTTCCGGGACAGGGGAGAGAGACCCAGTACTTC.

The chain joins TRBV7-9 to TRBJ2-1; D remains ambiguous. Trimming took off 5 bases at V and 1 base at J, with 15 bases between the two ends. Germline CDR1 reads SEHNR; CDR2 reads FQNEAQ (reference sequence). This CDR3 region has 16 residues. The CDR3 region is CASSPARGPSYNEQFF. The CDR3 DNA is TGTGCCAGCAGCCCCGCCCGCGGACCTTCCTACAATGAGCAGTTCTTC.

This clone was counted once. The CDR3 sequence is CASSALPGQGNSPLHF. The DNA of the CDR3 is TGTGCCAGCTCAGCACTGCCGGGACAGGGGAATTCACCCCTCCACTTT. The chain uses TRBV18 and TRBJ1-6, with 10 positions matching TRBD1. This CDR3 is 16 amino acids long. After removal of 5 bases from V and 7 bases from J, the junction contained 8 bases not matched to a gene. Germline loops: CDR1 KGHSH, CDR2 LQKENI.

The chain is built from TRBV5-1 and TRBJ2-7, with D hard to call. Germline CDR1 is SGHRS and CDR2 is YFSETQ. V was clipped by 7 bases and J by 1 base, with 15 bases between them. The CDR3 is made up of 14 amino acids. The CDR3: CASSDRPFSYEQYF. The CDR3 DNA reads TGCGCCAGCTCTGACCGGCCTTTTTCCTACGAGCAGTACTTC.

The genes are TRBV5-1 and TRBJ2-7, with 11 bases identical to TRBD2. The germline V gene encodes CDR1 SGHRS and CDR2 YFSETQ. Unmatched junction bases numbered 1, after V lost 0 bases and J lost 2 bases. The CDR3 covers 15 residues. CDR3 in amino acids: CASSLVSGRAYEQYF. The CDR3 DNA reads TGCGCCAGCAGCTTGGTTAGCGGGAGGGCCTACGAGCAGTACTTC.

The rearrangement uses TRBV7-2 and TRBJ2-7, with a possible D match to TRBD2 (6 bases). This CDR3 spans 13 amino acids. Germline CDR1 and CDR2: SGHTA and FQGNSA. With 5 bases removed from V and 1 base from J, the gap between germline ends came to 9 bases. CDR3 in DNA: TGTGCCAGCAGCCGGGACTTTTCCTACGAGCAGTACTTC. Its protein is CASSRDFSYEQYF.

This chain connects TRBV15 to TRBJ2-1, with TRBD2 matching over 10 bases. The CDR3 runs 16 residues. Germline lookup yields CDR1 LNHNV and CDR2 YYDKDF (reference sequence). Trimming removed 1 base from V and 2 bases from J; junction bases left unmatched: 2. This CDR3 is CATSRAGLATYNEQFF. For the CDR3, the DNA is TGTGCCACCAGCAGAGCGGGACTAGCGACCTACAATGAGCAGTTCTTC.

This clone was detected only once. This chain joins TRBV3-1 (or the pseudogene TRBV3-2) and TRBJ2-3; the match to TRBD2 covers 8 bases. Germline V gene lookup returns CDR1 LGHDT and CDR2 YNNKEL (reference sequence). The CDR3 has 14 amino acids. With V trimmed by 8 bases and J by 1 base, 5 bases remained unmatched. In DNA, the CDR3 is TGTGCCAGCCAGGGGCGGGAGGGCACAGATACGCAGTATTTT. Translating gives CASQGREGTDTQYF.

This clone was counted only a few times. The CDR3 region is CATSTRLAGLYNEQFF. In DNA form, the CDR3 reads TGTGCCACCAGTACTCGACTAGCGGGCCTCTACAATGAGCAGTTCTTC. This chain joins TRBV24-1 and TRBJ2-1; 10 nucleotides match TRBD2. Germline V gene data show CDR1 as KGHDR and CDR2 as SFDVKD. The CDR3 is 16 residues long. The V and J ends lost 6 bases and 3 bases, in that order; junction bases with no gene match: 7.

The rearrangement joins TRBV11-1 to TRBJ2-1; possible D gene TRBD2, 6 bases. This CDR3 comprises 15 residues. Trimming stripped 3 bases from V and 6 bases from J, with 15 bases between. Looked up from germline, CDR1 is SGHAT and CDR2 is FQDESV (reference sequence). The CDR3 here is CASSFARDSLNEQFF. CDR3 sequence (DNA): TGTGCCAGCAGCTTCGCCCGGGACTCCCTCAATGAGCAGTTCTTC.

CDR3 in amino acids: CASRLQAGEQFF. CDR3 in DNA: TGTGCCAGCAGGCTACAGGCCGGTGAGCAGTTCTTC. The rearrangement joins TRBV6-5 to TRBJ2-1, with D possibly matching TRBD1 (5 bases). Germline lookup yields CDR1 MNHEY and CDR2 SVGAGI. Trimming shortened V by 6 bases and J by 9 bases, and 12 bases separated the two germline ends. CDR3 length: 12 amino acids.

This chain uses TRBV4-2 with TRBJ1-2; D is perhaps TRBD1 (5 bases). V lost 1 base and J lost 0, with 15 bases in between. This CDR3 spans 17 amino acids. Germline CDR1 is LGHNA and CDR2 is YNFKEQ. The chain's CDR3 is CASSQGDRQPANYGYTF. The CDR3, as DNA: TGTGCCAGCAGCCAAGGGGATCGACAGCCAGCTAACTATGGCTACACCTTC.